These 14 T cell receptor beta chains share one sample of origin, sequenced in a study of neoadjuvant anti-PD-1 for oral cavity cancer. Only in-frame clones appear in the TCRdb table, and some are missing; sequencing was by immunoSEQ multiplex PCR. The sample holds 84,000 or so clones, approximately 84% seen once. Material: PBMCs, obtained before nivolumab (anti-PD-1) treatment. All receptors come from a person between 35 and 79 years old with oral cavity squamous cell carcinoma.

The chain employs TRBV28 and TRBJ1-2; TRBD1 matches at 8 bases. CDR1 is MDHEN and CDR2 is SYDVKM in the germline V gene. This CDR3 comprises 16 residues. Trimming took 5 bases from V and 5 from J; bases not matched to a gene: 13. The CDR3 is CASSRTGSRLGYGYTF. In DNA, the CDR3 is TGTGCCAGCAGTCGGACAGGGAGTCGGTTGGGGTATGGCTACACCTTC.

The chain combines TRBV14 with TRBJ2-3, with D perhaps matching TRBD1 or TRBD2 (5 bases each). The CDR3 covers 17 residues. V was clipped by 0 bases and J by 0 bases, with 13 bases between them. The germline CDR1 and CDR2 sequences are SGHDN and FVKESK. The CDR3 region is CASSQDRDRPSTDTQYF. The CDR3 bases are TGTGCCAGCAGCCAAGACCGGGACCGACCTAGCACAGATACGCAGTATTTT.

The gene calls are TRBV4-1 and TRBJ2-7, with 11 bases matching TRBD2. J was trimmed by 5 bases and V by 4 bases; bases with no gene match: 10. CDR1 and CDR2 (germline): MGHRA, YSYEKL. The CDR3 covers 16 residues. This chain's CDR3 is CASSRTSSGGPDEQYF. The CDR3 nucleotides are TGCGCCAGCAGCCGAACATCTAGCGGGGGGCCTGACGAGCAGTACTTC.

The chain is built from TRBV6-6 and TRBJ2-7, with D unresolved. The germline V gene encodes CDR1 MNHNY and CDR2 SVGAGI (reference sequence). Trimming removed 6 bases from V and 9 bases from J, with 12 bases in between. The CDR3 is 11 amino acids. DNA for the CDR3: TGTGCCAGCAGCTTTACTACGAGGCAGTACTTC. It translates to CASSFTTRQYF.

The rearrangement links TRBV30 to TRBJ2-5; D is tentatively TRBD1 or TRBD2 (5 bases each). Germline V CDR1 and CDR2: GTSNPN, SVGIG (reference sequence). The CDR3 consists of 12 residues. V lost 5 bases and J 9 bases, leaving 16 bases between the germline ends. CDR3 protein: CAWGGQDRAQYF. In DNA, the CDR3 is TGTGCCTGGGGGGGTCAGGACCGAGCCCAGTACTTC. The full variable domain, rest sourced from reference TRBV30 and TRBJ2-5, is SQTIHQWPATLVQPVGSPLSLECTVEGTSNPNLYWYRQAAGRGLQLLFYSVGIGQISSEVPQNLSASRPQDRQFILSSKKLLLSDSGFYLCAWGGQDRAQYFGPGTRLLVL.

This chain links TRBV27 with TRBJ1-2; D call uncertain. Germline V lookup: CDR1 MNHEY, CDR2 SMNVEV (reference sequence). The CDR3 has 12 amino acids. Trimming took 8 bases from V and 4 from J, leaving 11 bases between them. This chain's CDR3 is CASGPLGYGYTF. The CDR3 bases are TGTGCCAGCGGACCCCTAGGCTATGGCTACACCTTC.

This rearrangement joins TRBV6-4 to TRBJ1-1; 7 bases agree with TRBD1. This CDR3 has 15 residues. Trimming took 6 bases from V and 5 from J; bases not matched to a gene: 12. Germline V gene data show CDR1 as MRHNA and CDR2 as SNTAGT. The CDR3 loop reads CASRQEGGAGTEAFF. CDR3 coding DNA: TGTGCCAGCAGACAAGAAGGGGGCGCAGGGACTGAAGCTTTCTTT.

V is TRBV28 and J is TRBJ2-7, with 8 bases lining up with TRBD1. Germline assignment: CDR1 MDHEN and CDR2 SYDVKM. CDR3 length: 14 residues. Trimming cost V 5 bases and J 7 bases; bases outside gene matches: 10. DNA for the CDR3: TGTGCCAGCAGTCTAAAGGACAGGGCAGGAGAGCAGTACTTC. This codes for CASSLKDRAGEQYF.

Only one count was recorded for this clone. The chain has TRBV6-5 and TRBJ1-1, with TRBD1 identical over 9 bases. Looked up from germline, CDR1 is MNHEY and CDR2 is SVGAGI. This CDR3 is 11 amino acids long. The J segment lost 8 bases and the V segment lost 5 bases, leaving 0 bases of the junction unmatched. The CDR3 reads CASSDRGEAFF. The CDR3 DNA reads as TGTGCCAGCAGTGACAGGGGGGAAGCTTTCTTT.

In the case of this clone: A read error may produce the germline difference seen at one junction end. The chain links TRBV2 to TRBJ2-7, with TRBD2 matching 9 bases. The CDR3 spans 14 residues. Germline CDR1 SNHLY, CDR2 FYNNEI. In nucleotides, the CDR3 is TGTGCCAGCAGGGAAGCTAGCGGGGACTACGAGCAGTACTTC. Amino acids: CASREASGDYEQYF.

V usage is TRBV29-1 and J usage is TRBJ1-1; D may be TRBD1 (5 bases). V gave up 0 bases and J gave up 3 bases, with 14 bases separating them. The germline V gene encodes CDR1 SQVTM and CDR2 ANQGSEA. The CDR3 spans 15 residues. The CDR3, as DNA: TGCAGCGTTGAAGATCTATCAGGGAGAGACACTGAAGCTTTCTTT. Amino acids: CSVEDLSGRDTEAFF.

The chain uses TRBV7-6 and TRBJ2-5, with TRBD1 matching over 7 bases. Germline CDR1 SGHVS, CDR2 FNYEAQ. There are 14 residues in the CDR3. With V trimmed by 4 bases and J by 2 bases, 4 bases remained unmatched. The CDR3 reads CASSSRQGQETQYF. The DNA of the CDR3 is TGTGCCAGCAGCTCTCGACAGGGTCAAGAGACCCAGTACTTC. The variable domain in full, with the rest retrieved from reference TRBV7-6 and TRBJ2-5, is GAGVSQSPRYKVTKRGQDVALRCDPISGHVSLYWYRQALGQGPEFLTYFNYEAQQDKSGLPNDRFSAERPEGSISTLTIQRTEQRDSAMYRCASSSRQGQETQYFGPGTRLLVL.

The V gene is TRBV11-2, the J gene TRBJ1-1; D call uncertain. Looked up from germline, CDR1 is SGHAT and CDR2 is FQNNGV. This CDR3 has 13 amino acids. Trimming cost V 0 bases and J 6 bases, with 8 bases left between them. CDR3 in amino acids: CASSLDPQSEAFF. The CDR3 bases are TGTGCCAGCAGCTTAGATCCCCAGTCTGAAGCTTTCTTT. Variable domain in full (rest from reference TRBV11-2 and TRBJ1-1): EAGVAQSPRYKIIEKRQSVAFWCNPISGHATLYWYQQILGQGPKLLIQFQNNGVVDDSQLPKDRFSAERLKGVDSTLKIQPAKLEDSAVYLCASSLDPQSEAFFGQGTRLTVV.

The chain is built from TRBV28 and TRBJ1-3; weak D call: TRBD1 (5 bases). The CDR3 covers 15 residues. Deletions cut 2 bases from V and 0 bases from J, with 8 bases between. Germline CDR1 reads MDHEN; CDR2 reads SYDVKM. CDR3 loop: CASSLGGSSGNTIYF. CDR3 in DNA: TGTGCCAGCAGTTTAGGGGGGTCCTCTGGAAACACCATATATTTT.